One sample yielded the 6 T cell receptor delta chains listed below, sequenced in a study of gamma-delta chains in newborns, infants, children. TCRdb used CATT to re-call clones from the reads. This sample has about 3,000 delta-chain clones, with 2.6% found just once. Sequenced material: blood. Receptors originate from a child who was a newborn, infant or young child, either healthy, febrile or measles-vaccinated (not recorded which).

This clone is categorized as medium-sized. The rearrangement links TRDV2 to TRDJ3; 8 bases are a match to TRDD3. CDR3 size: 18 residues. V gave up 5 bases and J gave up 2 bases; unmatched junction bases: 10. Germline V gene data show CDR1 as GEAIGNYY and CDR2 as EKD. The CDR3 nucleotides are TGTGCCTGTGGCAAGCTAGGGGATACTACCTGGGACACCCGACAGATGTTTTTC. Protein: CACGKLGDTTWDTRQMFF.

In its sample, this clone ranks as medium-sized. This chain links TRDV2 with TRDJ1, with TRDD3 matching 7 bases. The junction had 13 bases not matched to a gene; V was cut back by 1 base and J by 3 bases. Germline-derived CDR1 and CDR2 are GEAIGNYY and EKD. This CDR3 spans 17 amino acids. CDR3 in DNA: TGTGCCTGTGACACTCTGGCTGGGGGCGGATCGCCCGATAAACTCATCTTT. Protein sequence: CACDTLAGGGSPDKLIF.

This clone was observed a handful of times. A clone one base away is much larger, so this may be a read error. Different DNA sequences within this sample yield the same CDR3. This chain links TRDV2 with TRDJ1, with 8 bases lining up with TRDD3. From germline, CDR1 is GEAIGNYY and CDR2 EKD. V trimming: 7 bases; J trimming: 4 bases; junction bases outside the gene matches: 10. The CDR3 totals 14 residues. DNA for the CDR3: TGTGCCTGCGACTTATTGGGGGATGGCGATAAACTCATCTTT. Its translation is CACDLLGDGDKLIF.

Note on this clone: A read error may be the cause here, since a much bigger clone is one base away. The sample has other DNA sequences that encode this CDR3 too. The chain couples TRDV2 to TRDJ1; 10 nucleotides align to TRDD3. In germline, CDR1 is GEAIGNYY, CDR2 EKD. This CDR3 has 16 residues. V lost 3 bases to trimming and J lost 2 bases; unmatched junction nucleotides: 8. CDR3 region: CACDPLGDPHTDKLIF. CDR3 bases: TGTGCCTGTGACCCACTGGGGGATCCACATACCGATAAACTCATCTTT.

This clone was counted a few times. CDR3 region: CALGESLPNVVTGGYEGKRVGLIF. The CDR3 DNA reads as TGTGCTCTTGGGGAAAGCCTTCCTAATGTGGTCACTGGGGGATACGAAGGTAAACGAGTGGGACTCATCTTT. This chain uses TRDV1 with TRDJ1; 13 positions agree with TRDD3. The CDR3 consists of 24 residues. The germline V gene encodes CDR1 TSWWSYY and CDR2 QGS. Trimming cost V 2 bases and J 10 bases; bases outside gene matches: 34.

For this clone: Just one base apart from a much larger clone, this may be a read error. This chain uses TRDV2 with TRDJ3; 11 nucleotides align to TRDD3. The CDR3 loop spans 19 amino acids. Germline-derived CDR1 and CDR2 are GEAIGNYY and EKD. CDR3 protein: CACYTVLGDSSWDTRQMFF. For the CDR3, the DNA is TGTGCCTGTTACACCGTACTGGGGGATAGCTCCTGGGACACCCGACAGATGTTTTTC.